Listed below are T cell receptor beta chains from one sample, sequenced in a study of T-cell memory formation after mild COVID-19. MiXCR was run by TCRdb on the 5' RACE reads, yielding one entry per CDR3 protein. The table includes 50,000 to 75,000 distinct CDR3 sequences, around 10% detected once. Material for sequencing was PBMCs or a T cell subset sorted from them (not recorded which). The origin of the receptors is a man aged 18 to 30 who had mild COVID-19 (a few samples of this study predate the infection). Cell type and time point are not known. Both conserved end residues are part of each CDR3. D genes are given only for firm matches. Clone size is stated in some rows and not others, as once, few, many or a class when expanded.

>-|TRBV28|TRBJ1-6|few
CASSWQPNSPLHF
TGTGCCAGCAGTTGGCAGCCTAATTCACCCCTCCACTTT
>TRBD1|TRBV4-3|TRBJ1-6|many
CASSQEVRTGQYSPLHF
TGCGCCAGCAGCCAAGAGGTCAGGACAGGGCAGTATTCACCCCTCCACTTT
>TRBD2|TRBV3-1|TRBJ2-1|-
CASSYGLAGVGEQFF
TGTGCCAGCAGCTACGGACTAGCGGGGGTCGGTGAGCAGTTCTTC
>-|TRBV24-1|TRBJ2-3|-
CATWLRGRVGYF
TGTGCCACCTGGCTCAGGGGCAGGGTGGGGTATTTT
>TRBD1|TRBV7-2|TRBJ2-3|-
CASSYQGGTDTQYF
TGTGCCAGCAGTTATCAGGGGGGCACAGATACGCAGTATTTT
>TRBD2|TRBV7-2|TRBJ2-2|many
CASSPTGRVTGELFF
TGTGCCAGCAGTCCCACCGGGAGGGTCACCGGGGAGCTGTTTTTT
>TRBD1|TRBV28|TRBJ2-1|-
CAGQQGAYNEQFF
TGTGCCGGACAACAGGGGGCCTACAATGAGCAGTTCTTC
>TRBD2|TRBV5-1|TRBJ2-3|few
CASSTGLAGVGDTQYF
TGCGCCAGCAGCACTGGACTAGCGGGGGTCGGAGATACGCAGTATTTT
>-|TRBV11-2|TRBJ2-2|-
CASSPGQAGELFF
TGTGCCAGCAGCCCCGGACAAGCCGGGGAGCTGTTTTTT
>TRBD1|TRBV6-5|TRBJ1-2|-
CASSTLRGENYGYTF
TGTGCCAGCAGTACTCTCAGGGGGGAGAACTATGGCTACACCTTC
>-|TRBV7-7|TRBJ2-2|-
CASSLGNSNTGELFF
TGTGCTAGCAGCTTAGGCAATTCGAACACCGGGGAGCTGTTTTTT
>-|TRBV29-1|TRBJ1-5|few
CSGSEGPQHF
TGCAGCGGCTCCGAAGGGCCCCAGCATTTT
>TRBD1|TRBV5-1|TRBJ2-6|many
CASSLEWTGMGVLTF
TGCGCCAGCAGCTTGGAATGGACAGGGATGGGCGTCCTGACTTTC
>TRBD2|TRBV7-2|TRBJ2-1|many
CASRLLAGDNNEQFF
TGTGCCAGCAGGTTGCTAGCGGGGGACAACAATGAGCAGTTCTTC
>TRBD1|TRBV15|TRBJ1-1|-
CATSRDTGDAFF
TGTGCCACCAGCAGGGATACAGGGGACGCTTTCTTT
>-|TRBV5-1|TRBJ2-2|-
CASSTGANTGELFF
TGCGCCAGCAGCACCGGGGCGAACACCGGGGAGCTGTTTTTT
>TRBD1|TRBV6-5|TRBJ2-1|many
CASSYSGTGGYNEQFF
TGTGCCAGCAGTTACTCCGGGACAGGGGGTTACAATGAGCAGTTCTTC
>-|TRBV6-6|TRBJ2-5|-
CASSYSRSGETQYF
TGTGCCAGCAGTTACTCACGGTCGGGAGAGACCCAGTACTTC
>-|TRBV30|TRBJ1-1|few
CAWETGNTEAFF
TGTGCCTGGGAGACGGGGAACACTGAAGCTTTCTTT
>TRBD2|TRBV7-9|TRBJ2-1|many
CASSLGVSSGGYNEQFF
TGTGCCAGCAGCTTAGGAGTTTCTAGCGGGGGATACAATGAGCAGTTCTTC
>-|TRBV5-1|TRBJ1-5|few
CASSLGAGAYSNQPQHF
TGCGCCAGCAGCTTGGGAGCAGGGGCGTATAGCAATCAGCCCCAGCATTTT
>-|TRBV6-6|TRBJ2-5|-
CASTHRETQYF
TGTGCCAGCACCCACCGTGAGACCCAGTACTTC
>-|TRBV5-1|TRBJ1-1|few
CASSSWGGPGTEAFF
TGCGCCAGCAGCTCGTGGGGGGGGCCGGGGACTGAAGCTTTCTTT
>-|TRBV20-1|TRBJ2-3|many
CSARLEGADTQYF
TGCAGTGCTAGACTAGAGGGGGCAGATACGCAGTATTTT
>-|TRBV7-9|TRBJ1-1|many
CASSLWGRITMNTEAFF
TGTGCCAGCAGCTTATGGGGGCGGATAACCATGAACACTGAAGCTTTCTTT
>-|TRBV7-2|TRBJ2-1|many
CASSFYGDGEFF
TGTGCCAGCAGCTTTTATGGGGACGGGGAGTTCTTC
>-|TRBV5-6|TRBJ1-4|few
CASSLDVNEKLFF
TGTGCCAGCAGCTTGGACGTCAATGAAAAACTGTTTTTT
>-|TRBV7-2|TRBJ2-7|many
CASSITRGEQYF
TGTGCCAGCAGCATCACTAGAGGCGAGCAGTACTTC
>TRBD1|TRBV9|TRBJ2-5|few
CASSRTGGETQYF
TGTGCCAGCAGCCGGACAGGGGGTGAGACCCAGTACTTC
>-|TRBV1|TRBJ1-1|-
CTSSHAPEGATREAFF
TGCACCAGCAGCCACGCCCCCGAGGGCGCAACAAGGGAAGCTTTCTTT
>-|TRBV4-3|TRBJ1-5|-
CASSHGENQPQHF
TGCGCCAGCAGCCACGGGGAGAATCAGCCCCAGCATTTT
>-|TRBV7-2|TRBJ2-5|many
CASSLIGWETQYF
TGTGCCAGCAGCTTAATTGGGTGGGAGACCCAGTACTTC
>TRBD2|TRBV4-3|TRBJ2-7|-
CASSQDWQRGYEQYF
TGCGCCAGCAGCCAAGACTGGCAGCGGGGCTACGAGCAGTACTTC
>-|TRBV3-1|TRBJ2-3|-
CASSQVVGYRLTDTQYF
TGTGCCAGCAGCCAAGTAGTGGGTTACAGGCTGACAGATACGCAGTATTTT
>-|TRBV20-1|TRBJ1-6|many
CSAKGPSYNSPLHF
TGCAGTGCTAAGGGGCCCTCCTATAATTCACCCCTCCACTTT
>TRBD2|TRBV20-1|TRBJ2-3|many
CSATARSSGRTDTQYF
TGCAGTGCGACTGCTAGGTCTAGCGGACGCACAGATACGCAGTATTTT
>-|TRBV4-3|TRBJ1-2|few
CASSQDGGASYGYTF
TGCGCCAGCAGCCAAGATGGGGGCGCGAGCTATGGCTACACCTTC
>-|TRBV12-3/TRBV12-4|TRBJ1-4|-
CASSPSWGIEKLFF
TGTGCCAGCAGCCCATCCTGGGGAATTGAAAAACTGTTTTTT
>-|TRBV28|TRBJ2-5|few
CASSRDFQETQYF
TGTGCCAGCAGTCGGGACTTCCAAGAGACCCAGTACTTC
>-|TRBV7-2|TRBJ1-1|few
CASSPLLTEAFF
TGTGCCAGCAGCCCCCTCTTAACTGAAGCTTTCTTT
>-|TRBV28|TRBJ1-1|few
CASTDKKTEAFF
TGTGCCAGCACCGATAAGAAGACTGAAGCTTTCTTT
>TRBD1|TRBV5-5|TRBJ2-1|many
CASSFTGQGSDEQFF
TGTGCCAGCAGCTTCACCGGACAGGGTAGTGATGAGCAGTTCTTC
>-|TRBV15|TRBJ2-5|-
CATSRDQETQYF
TGTGCCACCAGCAGAGATCAGGAGACCCAGTACTTC
>TRBD2|TRBV2|TRBJ2-7|-
CARGRGGLYEQYF
TGTGCCAGGGGACGCGGGGGTCTCTACGAGCAGTACTTC
>-|TRBV4-3|TRBJ2-5|few
CASSQDSLQGTQYF
TGCGCCAGCAGCCAAGATAGTCTCCAAGGAACCCAGTACTTC
>-|TRBV5-1|TRBJ2-7|-
CASSLGPAVGEQYF
TGCGCCAGCAGCTTGGGCCCGGCGGTTGGAGAGCAGTACTTC
>-|TRBV7-2|TRBJ2-1|many
CASSLAGRIGFYNEQFF
TGTGCCAGCAGCTTAGCGGGACGGATAGGGTTCTACAATGAGCAGTTCTTC
>-|TRBV5-4|TRBJ2-5|few
CASSPSGYGTQYF
TGTGCCAGCAGCCCCTCGGGGTACGGGACCCAGTACTTC
>-|TRBV11-1|TRBJ2-3|-
CASSLGQADTQYF
TGTGCCAGCAGCTTGGGACAAGCAGATACGCAGTATTTT
>TRBD1|TRBV4-3|TRBJ1-4|few
CASSQEGPGQGNDEKLFF
TGCGCCAGCAGCCAAGAAGGACCGGGACAGGGGAATGATGAAAAACTGTTTTTT
>-|TRBV19|TRBJ1-5|-
CASSPRARDQPQHF
TGTGCCAGTAGTCCGAGGGCGCGGGATCAGCCCCAGCATTTT
>-|TRBV5-6|TRBJ2-2|-
CASSPDSRNTGELFF
TGTGCCAGCAGCCCGGACAGTCGGAACACCGGGGAGCTGTTTTTT
>-|TRBV4-3|TRBJ1-2|-
CASSQQTQGWYGYTF
TGCGCCAGCAGCCAACAAACTCAGGGATGGTATGGCTACACCTTC
>TRBD1|TRBV5-1|TRBJ2-3|-
CASSLVMGQFTDTQYF
TGCGCCAGCAGCTTGGTCATGGGACAGTTCACAGATACGCAGTATTTT
>-|TRBV18|TRBJ2-2|-
CASSPRSRDPPGELFF
TGTGCCAGCTCACCACGAAGCAGGGACCCCCCCGGGGAGCTGTTTTTT
>-|TRBV5-1|TRBJ1-1|-
CASSLGGHMNTEAFF
TGCGCCAGCAGCCTGGGGGGGCACATGAACACTGAAGCTTTCTTT
>TRBD2|TRBV3-1|TRBJ2-2|few
CASSRTSGGLGELFF
TGTGCCAGCAGCCGGACTAGCGGGGGGCTCGGGGAGCTGTTTTTT